The 4 T cell receptor beta chains below come from one sample, sequenced in a study of PD-1 blockade in classical Hodgkin lymphoma. Every one of the patients relapsed after autologous stem cell transplantation (brentuximab vedotin exposure was variable). TCRdb keeps only in-frame clones here, not all; method: immunoSEQ multiplex PCR. The table records about 21,000 clones, 65% to 75% of them present only once. The sample consisted of peripheral blood mononuclear cells (PBMCs), taken at baseline. The source is a human donor with classical Hodgkin lymphoma.

The chain recombines TRBV9 with TRBJ1-2; D is possibly TRBD1 (6 bases). CDR1 and CDR2 from the germline V gene are SGDLS and YYNGEE. The V end was cut by 0 bases, the J end by 6 bases, with 15 bases between. The CDR3 extends over 15 amino acids. Here the CDR3 DNA reads TGTGCCAGCAGCGTAGCAGTGACGGGGGCTGATGGCTACACCTTC. This encodes CASSVAVTGADGYTF. Variable domain in full (rest from reference TRBV9 and TRBJ1-2): DSGVTQTPKHLITATGQRVTLRCSPRSGDLSVYWYQQSLDQGLQFLIQYYNGEERAKGNILERFSAQQFPDLHSELNLSSLELGDSALYFCASSVAVTGADGYTFGSGTRLTVV.

The V gene is TRBV25-1, the J gene TRBJ1-1; 7 bases fit TRBD1. Per germline, CDR1 MGHDK and CDR2 SYGVNS. This CDR3 spans 15 amino acids. J gave up 7 bases and V 3 bases, and 11 bases lay outside the gene matches. CDR3 in DNA: TGTGCCAGCAGTGAGGGACAGACTCGTTTGAGTGAAGCTTTCTTT. Encoded protein: CASSEGQTRLSEAFF.

The V call is TRBV7-2, the J call TRBJ2-2; D unresolved. This CDR3 comprises 15 residues. Deletions cut 3 bases from V and 4 bases from J, with 12 bases between. Per germline, CDR1 SGHTA and CDR2 FQGNSA. The CDR3 sequence: CASSFATWGTGELFF. The DNA for the CDR3 is TGTGCCAGCAGCTTTGCCACTTGGGGCACCGGGGAGCTGTTTTTT.

The chain employs TRBV29-1 and TRBJ2-7, with D perhaps TRBD2 (6 bases). Germline CDR1 SQVTM, CDR2 ANQGSEA. The CDR3 is made up of 12 amino acids. V lost 4 bases and J 2 bases, leaving 9 bases between the germline ends. CDR3 bases: TGCAGCGTTGGAGTAGCGGCCTACGAGCAGTACTTC. Translated, it gives CSVGVAAYEQYF.